This is a list of T cell receptor beta chains from one sample in a study of identical twins. In TCRdb, the 5' RACE reads were re-called with MiXCR into one record per CDR3 protein. The profile shows 470,000 or so distinct CDR3 sequences, approximately 25% of them singletons. These data also formed part of another study, on T cells expressing NK-cell markers.

The material sequenced was CD4+ T cells sorted from blood. These TCRs come from a woman under 30 in good health. CDR3s include the opening cysteine and the closing phenylalanine or tryptophan. The order of the fields is clone size, D gene, V gene, J gene, CDR3 DNA, CDR3 protein. A D gene is named only where the DNA matches it firmly. Clone size appears in some rows only: once, few, many, or a class for an expanded clone.

clone_size: .; d_call: .; v_call: TRBV6-1; j_call: TRBJ1-2; cdr3_nt: TGTGCCAGCAGTGAATCCGGGACGGCTAACTATGGCTACACCTTC; cdr3_aa: CASSESGTANYGYTF
clone_size: few; d_call: .; v_call: TRBV5-1; j_call: TRBJ2-5; cdr3_nt: TGCGCCAGCAGCTTTTTTGGGAGCGAAGAGACCCAGTACTTC; cdr3_aa: CASSFFGSEETQYF
clone_size: .; d_call: .; v_call: TRBV5-6; j_call: TRBJ2-3; cdr3_nt: TGTGCCAGCAGCTTCGAAGGGGGGCAGTATTTT; cdr3_aa: CASSFEGGQYF
clone_size: .; d_call: TRBD1; v_call: TRBV15; j_call: TRBJ2-5; cdr3_nt: TGTGCCACCAGCAGAGAACGTCGGACAGGGCAAGAGACCCAGTACTTC; cdr3_aa: CATSRERRTGQETQYF
clone_size: few; d_call: TRBD2; v_call: TRBV20-1; j_call: TRBJ2-7; cdr3_nt: TGCAGTGCTGTACTAGCGGGAGGGAATTACGAGCAGTACTTC; cdr3_aa: CSAVLAGGNYEQYF
clone_size: .; d_call: TRBD2; v_call: TRBV6-1; j_call: TRBJ2-2; cdr3_nt: TGTGCCCGAAAGCGGGAGGCTAACACCGGGGAGCTGTTTTTT; cdr3_aa: CARKREANTGELFF
clone_size: few; d_call: .; v_call: TRBV6-1; j_call: TRBJ1-4; cdr3_nt: TGTGCCAGTCCTTGTTGGATGGGAAATGAAAAACTGTTTTTT; cdr3_aa: CASPCWMGNEKLFF
clone_size: .; d_call: .; v_call: TRBV20-1; j_call: TRBJ2-3; cdr3_nt: TGCAGTGCTAGAGACCGGGGTCGGGGCACAGATACGCAGTATTTT; cdr3_aa: CSARDRGRGTDTQYF
clone_size: few; d_call: TRBD1; v_call: TRBV5-1; j_call: TRBJ2-1; cdr3_nt: TGCGCCAGCAGCCGGGACAGCTTCAATGAGCAGTTCTTC; cdr3_aa: CASSRDSFNEQFF
clone_size: .; d_call: .; v_call: TRBV5-1; j_call: TRBJ1-4; cdr3_nt: TGCGCCAGCAGCTTGGACGGGGGAAGGAATGAAAAACTGTTTTTT; cdr3_aa: CASSLDGGRNEKLFF
clone_size: .; d_call: .; v_call: TRBV7-2; j_call: TRBJ2-1; cdr3_nt: TGTGCCAGCAGCCCGACTTTTGATACCTACAATGAGCAGTTCTTC; cdr3_aa: CASSPTFDTYNEQFF
clone_size: .; d_call: .; v_call: TRBV7-9; j_call: TRBJ2-1; cdr3_nt: TGTGCCAGCACCGCGTCGGGCTCCGGCAATGAGCAGTTCTTC; cdr3_aa: CASTASGSGNEQFF
clone_size: many; d_call: .; v_call: TRBV7-2; j_call: TRBJ2-3; cdr3_nt: TGTGCCAGCAGCTTATATGGAGATACGCAGTATTTT; cdr3_aa: CASSLYGDTQYF
clone_size: .; d_call: .; v_call: TRBV6-2/TRBV6-3; j_call: TRBJ2-1; cdr3_nt: TGTGCCAGCAGTTACCTCACATACAATGAGCAGTTCTTC; cdr3_aa: CASSYLTYNEQFF
clone_size: few; d_call: .; v_call: TRBV9; j_call: TRBJ1-1; cdr3_nt: TGTGCCAGCAGCGTAGCCCCAACAGGGAGCGCTGAAGCTTTCTTT; cdr3_aa: CASSVAPTGSAEAFF
clone_size: .; d_call: .; v_call: TRBV20-1; j_call: TRBJ2-3; cdr3_nt: TGCAGTGCTCAAAACAGGGAGGGGACAGATACGCAGTATTTT; cdr3_aa: CSAQNREGTDTQYF
clone_size: few; d_call: .; v_call: TRBV12-3/TRBV12-4; j_call: TRBJ1-2; cdr3_nt: TGTGCCAGCGGTGCCCGTCTGGACTATGGCTACACCTTC; cdr3_aa: CASGARLDYGYTF
clone_size: .; d_call: TRBD1; v_call: TRBV10-3; j_call: TRBJ2-7; cdr3_nt: TGTGCCATCAGCCAGACAGGGATCTCCTACGAGCAGTACTTC; cdr3_aa: CAISQTGISYEQYF
clone_size: .; d_call: .; v_call: TRBV20-1; j_call: TRBJ2-4; cdr3_nt: TGCAGTGCTATCCGGGACGGGAACATTCAGTACTTC; cdr3_aa: CSAIRDGNIQYF
clone_size: few; d_call: .; v_call: TRBV20-1; j_call: TRBJ1-2; cdr3_nt: TGCAGTGCCCGTGTCGAGACCCTTTACTATGGCTACACCTTC; cdr3_aa: CSARVETLYYGYTF
clone_size: .; d_call: TRBD2; v_call: TRBV5-4; j_call: TRBJ2-3; cdr3_nt: TGTGCCAGCAGCTTATCGCCAACGGGAGGGAACACAGATACGCAGTATTTT; cdr3_aa: CASSLSPTGGNTDTQYF
clone_size: .; d_call: TRBD2; v_call: TRBV12-3/TRBV12-4; j_call: TRBJ2-1; cdr3_nt: TGTGCCAGCAGTTTTCAGCGGGGGGGATACAATGAGCAGTTCTTC; cdr3_aa: CASSFQRGGYNEQFF
clone_size: .; d_call: .; v_call: TRBV29-1; j_call: TRBJ1-1; cdr3_nt: TGCAGCGTTGAACCGAGTCGAGGGGGCACTGAAGCTTTCTTT; cdr3_aa: CSVEPSRGGTEAFF
clone_size: many; d_call: .; v_call: TRBV5-1; j_call: TRBJ2-1; cdr3_nt: TGCGCCAGCAGGGACGGACTCGACAATGAGCAGTTCTTC; cdr3_aa: CASRDGLDNEQFF
clone_size: once; d_call: .; v_call: TRBV20-1; j_call: TRBJ2-7; cdr3_nt: TGCAGTGCTAGCCGGGACGCCCAAAACGAGCAGTACTTC; cdr3_aa: CSASRDAQNEQYF
clone_size: few; d_call: .; v_call: TRBV29-1; j_call: TRBJ1-2; cdr3_nt: TGCAGCGTTGAGGGAGGGACGGCCACTCGCTGGGGCTACACCTTC; cdr3_aa: CSVEGGTATRWGYTF
clone_size: few; d_call: .; v_call: TRBV6-5; j_call: TRBJ2-2; cdr3_nt: TGTGCCAGCAGTTTCGAAGTGAGGGGCACCGGGGAGCTGTTTTTT; cdr3_aa: CASSFEVRGTGELFF
clone_size: .; d_call: TRBD1; v_call: TRBV12-3/TRBV12-4; j_call: TRBJ1-1; cdr3_nt: TGTGCCAGCAATAAGGCAGGGGGCGCCTTGGACACTGAAGCTTTCTTT; cdr3_aa: CASNKAGGALDTEAFF
clone_size: few; d_call: .; v_call: TRBV20-1; j_call: TRBJ2-1; cdr3_nt: TGCAGTGCCAGCTCAGGTTCCTACAATGAGCAGTTCTTC; cdr3_aa: CSASSGSYNEQFF
clone_size: few; d_call: TRBD2; v_call: TRBV5-6; j_call: TRBJ2-1; cdr3_nt: TGTGCCAGCAGCTTGTATCTAGCGGGTTTAGATAATGAGCAGTTCTTC; cdr3_aa: CASSLYLAGLDNEQFF
clone_size: many; d_call: .; v_call: TRBV7-2; j_call: TRBJ2-7; cdr3_nt: TGTGCCAGCAGAAAGGGGACGGAGACCTACGAGCAGTACTTC; cdr3_aa: CASRKGTETYEQYF
clone_size: few; d_call: .; v_call: TRBV14; j_call: TRBJ2-1; cdr3_nt: TGTGCCAGCAGCCAAGATGTGAGGGGAAATCAGTTCTTC; cdr3_aa: CASSQDVRGNQFF
clone_size: .; d_call: .; v_call: TRBV20-1; j_call: TRBJ2-1; cdr3_nt: TGCAGTGGGGAGGACTACACGAGTGAGCAGTTCTTC; cdr3_aa: CSGEDYTSEQFF
clone_size: few; d_call: TRBD1; v_call: TRBV5-1; j_call: TRBJ1-1; cdr3_nt: TGCGCCAGCAGCTACGGACAGGGGGCTGAGAACACTGAAGCTTTCTTT; cdr3_aa: CASSYGQGAENTEAFF
clone_size: few; d_call: .; v_call: TRBV10-3; j_call: TRBJ1-2; cdr3_nt: TGTGCCATCAGTGAGCGTACAGGCCCCCAGGGTGGCTACACCTTC; cdr3_aa: CAISERTGPQGGYTF
clone_size: .; d_call: TRBD2; v_call: TRBV11-2; j_call: TRBJ2-5; cdr3_nt: TGTGCCAGCAGCTCTATAGCGGGAGGAATACGAGAGACCCAGTACTTC; cdr3_aa: CASSSIAGGIRETQYF
clone_size: .; d_call: TRBD2; v_call: TRBV4-3; j_call: TRBJ2-7; cdr3_nt: TGCGCCAGCAGCCATGACGCATTAGCGGGAGGTGGGCAGTACTTC; cdr3_aa: CASSHDALAGGGQYF
clone_size: .; d_call: TRBD1; v_call: TRBV7-9; j_call: TRBJ2-1; cdr3_nt: TGTGCCAGCAGCTTACAGACAGGGAGTAATGAGCAGTTCTTC; cdr3_aa: CASSLQTGSNEQFF
clone_size: .; d_call: TRBD2; v_call: TRBV5-1; j_call: TRBJ2-5; cdr3_nt: TGTGCCAGCAGTCTAGCGGTTAAAGAGACCCAGTACTTC; cdr3_aa: CASSLAVKETQYF
clone_size: few; d_call: TRBD1; v_call: TRBV5-1; j_call: TRBJ2-5; cdr3_nt: TGCGCCAGCAGCTTGGAACAGGGGGGTCGTGGATCCCAGACCCAGTACTTC; cdr3_aa: CASSLEQGGRGSQTQYF
clone_size: .; d_call: .; v_call: TRBV5-1; j_call: TRBJ2-1; cdr3_nt: TGCGCCAGCAGCTTCCCTCCAGGCGGGGGACACACCTCATCAAGCTCCTACAATGAGCAGTTCTTC; cdr3_aa: CASSFPPGGGHTSSSSYNEQFF
clone_size: .; d_call: .; v_call: TRBV11-2; j_call: TRBJ2-7; cdr3_nt: TGTGCCAGCAGCTTATCCCGCGGGGACTCCCGTTATTCCTACGAGCAGTACTTC; cdr3_aa: CASSLSRGDSRYSYEQYF
clone_size: .; d_call: TRBD1; v_call: TRBV5-1; j_call: TRBJ2-7; cdr3_nt: TGCGCCAGCAGCTTGACCGGACAGGAGTCCTACGAGCAGTACTTC; cdr3_aa: CASSLTGQESYEQYF
clone_size: few; d_call: TRBD1; v_call: TRBV6-1; j_call: TRBJ2-5; cdr3_nt: TGTGCCAGCAGACCAGACAGGGTGAGGGAGACCCAGTACTTC; cdr3_aa: CASRPDRVRETQYF
clone_size: .; d_call: .; v_call: TRBV4-3; j_call: TRBJ2-2; cdr3_nt: TGCGCCAGCAGCCAAGAGGGGGCACCTAGGGAGCTGTTTTTT; cdr3_aa: CASSQEGAPRELFF
clone_size: .; d_call: TRBD1; v_call: TRBV10-3; j_call: TRBJ2-7; cdr3_nt: TGTGCCATTGGGACAGGGGGAATCAACGAGCAGTACTTC; cdr3_aa: CAIGTGGINEQYF
clone_size: few; d_call: .; v_call: TRBV10-3; j_call: TRBJ2-2; cdr3_nt: TGTGCCATCTCTAACGGCGGCACCGGGGAGCTGTTTTTT; cdr3_aa: CAISNGGTGELFF
clone_size: few; d_call: .; v_call: TRBV7-7; j_call: TRBJ2-2; cdr3_nt: TGTGCCAGCAGCTTCGGGAGAGCGAACACCGGGGAGCTGTTTTTT; cdr3_aa: CASSFGRANTGELFF
clone_size: .; d_call: .; v_call: TRBV21-1; j_call: TRBJ2-1; cdr3_nt: TGTGCCAGCAGCAAATTTCCGACGACACAATCCCAGTTCTTC; cdr3_aa: CASSKFPTTQSQFF